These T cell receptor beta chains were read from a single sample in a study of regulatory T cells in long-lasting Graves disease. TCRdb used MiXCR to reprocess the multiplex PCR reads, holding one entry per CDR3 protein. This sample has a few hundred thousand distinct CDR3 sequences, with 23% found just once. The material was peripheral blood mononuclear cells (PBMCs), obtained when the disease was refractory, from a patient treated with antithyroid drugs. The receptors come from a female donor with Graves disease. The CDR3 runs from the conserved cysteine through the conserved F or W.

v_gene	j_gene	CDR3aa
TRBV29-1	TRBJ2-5	CSARPVRQGPEETQYF
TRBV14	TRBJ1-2	CASSQSDTAGYTF
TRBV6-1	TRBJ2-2	CASRTGLNTGELFF
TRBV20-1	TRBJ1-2	CSARGETGANYGYTF
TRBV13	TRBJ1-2	CASSLIAGGQVYGYTF
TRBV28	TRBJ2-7	CASSLFHSDSYEQYF
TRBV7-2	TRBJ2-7	CASSPNSRSSYEQYF
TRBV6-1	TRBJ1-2	CASRKPGQGIEGYTF
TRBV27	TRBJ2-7	CASTTLPPAEQYF
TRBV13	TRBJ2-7	CASSLVQGGSYEQYF
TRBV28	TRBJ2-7	CASRAGALYEQYF
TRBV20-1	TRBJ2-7	CSARVSGQGGVRYEQYF
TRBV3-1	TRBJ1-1	CASSHDRGAEAFF
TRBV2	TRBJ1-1	CASSGGGLDTEAFF
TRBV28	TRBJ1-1	CASSFWQNTEAFF
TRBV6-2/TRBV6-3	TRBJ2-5	CASSYRSGRGAKETQYF
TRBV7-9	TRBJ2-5	CASSLRTEGETQYF
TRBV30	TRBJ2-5	CAWSAELGRSETQYF
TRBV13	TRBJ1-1	CASSITVNTEAFF
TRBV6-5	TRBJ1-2	CASSYSRDDLKTGYTF
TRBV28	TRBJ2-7	CASSTQDRVVDEQYF
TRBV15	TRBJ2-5	CATNQGAQGETQYF
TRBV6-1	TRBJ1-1	CASRVTGTLHTEAFF
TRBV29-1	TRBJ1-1	CSVEERAGTEAFF
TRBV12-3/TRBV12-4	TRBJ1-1	CASSFRGLGTEAFF
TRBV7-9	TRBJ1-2	CASSLSGRGSDYGYTF
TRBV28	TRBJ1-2	CASSYPGPNPYGYTF
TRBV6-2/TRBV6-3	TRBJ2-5	CASRPGLALGETQYF
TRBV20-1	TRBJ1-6	CSARMDSRFGPLHF
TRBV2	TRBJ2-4	CASSSGTGPKNIQYF
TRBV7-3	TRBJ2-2	CASSLIGSGTGELFF
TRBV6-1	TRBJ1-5	CASSGRDIRGNQPQHF
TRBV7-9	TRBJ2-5	CASSLLGETQYF
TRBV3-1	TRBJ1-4	CASSQQSTNEKLFF
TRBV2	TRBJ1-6	CASSSQGGTQSPLHF
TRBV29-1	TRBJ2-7	CSVEDPETSGSDEQYF
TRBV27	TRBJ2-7	CASSLSTGVYEQYF
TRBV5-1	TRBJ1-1	CASKGGPNTEAFF
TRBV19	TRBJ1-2	CASSMEVELRGYTF
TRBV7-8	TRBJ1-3	CASSSPQGAGNTIYF
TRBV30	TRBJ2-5	CACSGTGGMQTQYF
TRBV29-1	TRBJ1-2	CSVSGPSYGYTF
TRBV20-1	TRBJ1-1	CSARVEVANTEAFF
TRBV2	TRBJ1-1	CASNEQGENTEAFF
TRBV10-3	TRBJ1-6	CAIGRGSDPLHF
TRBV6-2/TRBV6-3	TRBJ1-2	CASSYFSGGRYGYTF
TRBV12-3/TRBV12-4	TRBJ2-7	CASSTYRGTRPYEQYF
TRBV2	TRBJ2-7	CASSEVVEQYF
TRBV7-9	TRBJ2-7	CASSLGLLAGGVYEQYF
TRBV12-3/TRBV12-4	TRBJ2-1	CASSRGGYGSYGEQFF
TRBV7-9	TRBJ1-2	CASSRLGGNYGYTF
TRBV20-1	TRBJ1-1	CSARGPTGVTEAFF
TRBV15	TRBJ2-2	CATSIDRGASGELFF
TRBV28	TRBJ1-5	CASSPRGGEAHNQPQHF
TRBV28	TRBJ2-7	CASSFRRIPYEQYF
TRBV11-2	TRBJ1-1	CASSLLMGPGDTEAFF
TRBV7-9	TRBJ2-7	CASSLSGTSGQAYEQYF
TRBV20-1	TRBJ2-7	CSAYPMGRGEQYF
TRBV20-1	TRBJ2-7	CSASIGSYEQYF
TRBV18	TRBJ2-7	CASSPPRGEGGIYEQYF